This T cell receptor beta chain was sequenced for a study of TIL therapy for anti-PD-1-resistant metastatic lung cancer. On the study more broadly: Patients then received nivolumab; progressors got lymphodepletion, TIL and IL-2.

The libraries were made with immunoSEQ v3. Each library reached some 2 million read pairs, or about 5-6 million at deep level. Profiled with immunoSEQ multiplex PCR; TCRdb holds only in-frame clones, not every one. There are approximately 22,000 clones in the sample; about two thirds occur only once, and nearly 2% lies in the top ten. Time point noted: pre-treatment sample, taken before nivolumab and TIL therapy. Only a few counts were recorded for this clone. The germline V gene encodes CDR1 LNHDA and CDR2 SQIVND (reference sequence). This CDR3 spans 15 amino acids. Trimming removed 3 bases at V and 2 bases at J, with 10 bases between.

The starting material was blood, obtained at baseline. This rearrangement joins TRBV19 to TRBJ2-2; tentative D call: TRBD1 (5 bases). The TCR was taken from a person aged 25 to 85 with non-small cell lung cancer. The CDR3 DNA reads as TGTGCCAGTAGTATTAGGGGCGGTAACACCGGGGAGCTGTTTTTT. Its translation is CASSIRGGNTGELFF.